These 30 T cell receptor beta chains came from one sample sequenced in a study. TCRdb re-called the 5' RACE reads with MiXCR, one entry per CDR3 protein. The sample shows under 7,000 distinct CDR3 sequences, roughly 29% of them seen only once. The specimen was memory CD4+ T cells sorted from a lymph node. Sample subset: memory CD4+ T cells, CD4+CD45RO+CD25-. These TCRs come from a female donor with breast cancer.

In its sample, this clonotype is medium-sized (0.01 to 0.1%). A much larger clone sits a single nucleotide away, making a read error possible. Since the CDR3 does not end with the conserved phenylalanine or tryptophan, this likely comes from a read error. The chain employs TRBV7-3 and TRBJ2-2, with TRBD2 matching over 10 bases. The CDR3 is 16 residues long. In germline, CDR1 is SGHTA, CDR2 FQGTGA. V lost 2 bases and J lost 4; bases outside the gene matches: 4. CDR3 region: CASSLGLAGATGELFS. The CDR3 nucleotides read TGTGCCAGCAGCTTAGGCCTAGCGGGGGCCACCGGGGAGCTGTTTTCT.

By share, this clonotype ranks as medium-sized. The chain employs TRBV5-4 and TRBJ2-5; TRBD2 agrees at 9 bases. The CDR3 has 17 amino acids. Germline V gene sequence: CDR1 SGHNT, CDR2 YYREEE (reference sequence). V lost 1 base, J lost 5 bases, and 12 bases stayed unmatched. As DNA, the CDR3 is TGTGCCAGCAGCTTGAGTCCGGCTAGCGGGATTATCGAGACCCAGTACTTC. Its translation is CASSLSPASGIIETQYF.

This clonotype counts as medium-sized (0.01 to 0.1%). The V gene is TRBV4-1, the J gene TRBJ2-1; 7 positions agree with TRBD2. This CDR3 has 18 amino acids. J was trimmed by 0 bases and V by 4 bases; bases with no gene match: 12. CDR1 is MGHRA, CDR2 YSYEKL, per germline. The CDR3: CASSPIIETSSSYNEQFF. The DNA of the CDR3 is TGCGCCAGCAGCCCAATCATAGAGACTAGCAGCTCCTACAATGAGCAGTTCTTC.

Worth noting for this clonotype: One junction end does not reproduce the germline sequence, and a read error may be involved. The CDR3 region has the DNA TGTACCATCAGCCATGGAGCGATCGCTGGAAACACCATATATTTT. Amino acid sequence: CTISHGAIAGNTIYF. J is TRBJ1-3 and V is TRBV10-3; D remains ambiguous. The germline V gene has CDR1 ENHRY and CDR2 SYGVKD. This CDR3 contains 15 residues.

This chain joins TRBV4-1 and TRBJ2-1; D possibly corresponds to TRBD2 (6 bases). The CDR3 extends over 14 amino acids. The V and J ends lost 4 bases and 2 bases respectively, with 9 bases between them. CDR1 is MGHRA, CDR2 YSYEKL, per germline. CDR3 sequence: CASSRWGAYNEQFF. In nucleotides, the CDR3 is TGCGCCAGCAGCCGGTGGGGGGCCTACAATGAGCAGTTCTTC.

This rearrangement joins TRBV21-1 to TRBJ2-7; TRBD2, the table's D call, lacks a check against the DNA. TRBV21-1 is given as a pseudogene. The CDR3 has 15 residues. The CDR3 is CASSKGPAGVCEQYF. The CDR3 DNA is TGTGCCAGCAGCAAAGGGCCAGCGGGAGTTTGCGAGCAGTACTTC.

This clonotype has ten or more counts. Possible read error: a much larger clone is one base away. This chain joins TRBV5-1 and TRBJ1-1, with D unclear. The length of the CDR3 is 15 residues. V lost 4 bases and J lost 1, with 14 bases in between. CDR1 is SGHRS, CDR2 YFSETQ, per germline. The chain's CDR3 is CASSLRVAANTEAFF. As DNA, the CDR3 is TGCGCCAGCAGCCTCCGGGTCGCTGCGAACACTGAAGCTTTCTTT.

In this sample, this clonotype turned up a few times. The V gene is TRBV18, the J gene TRBJ2-1; 10 nucleotides agree with TRBD2. With V trimmed by 4 bases and J by 9 bases, 12 bases remained unmatched. CDR3 size: 16 residues. CDR1 is KGHSH and CDR2 is LQKENI in the germline V gene. The chain's CDR3 is CASSLQGLAGAGEQFF. The DNA for the CDR3 is TGTGCCAGCTCACTCCAGGGCCTAGCGGGAGCAGGTGAGCAGTTCTTC.

V is TRBV20-1 and J is TRBJ1-1; 9 bases align to TRBD1. The ends lost 2 bases at V and 11 bases at J; junction bases unmatched: 9. Per germline, CDR1 DFQATT and CDR2 SNEGSKA (reference sequence). The CDR3 totals 13 residues. DNA of the CDR3: TGCAGTGCTAGATGGGGGGAAGGACAGGGGGCTTTCTTT. Translated, it gives CSARWGEGQGAFF.

For this clonotype: A read error may explain this, as a much larger clone is one base away. The chain recombines TRBV7-2 with TRBJ2-3, with TRBD2 matching over 7 bases. CDR3 length: 18 amino acids. The V gene's germline CDR1 is SGHTA and CDR2 FQGNSA. The CDR3 DNA reads as TGTGCCAGCAGCTTAGGGCTAGCGGCCTTAAAATTCACAGATACGCGGTATTTT. Translating gives CASSLGLAALKFTDTRYF.

This clonotype was detected only a few times. The chain links TRBV5-1 to TRBJ2-1, with D unresolved. In germline, CDR1 is SGHRS, CDR2 YFSETQ. The CDR3 has 16 amino acids. The V end lost 0 bases, the J end lost 6 bases, and 16 bases lay between the germline ends. The CDR3 here is CASSLADSPSGNEQFF. The CDR3 nucleotides read TGCGCCAGCAGCTTGGCTGACTCCCCCTCGGGCAATGAGCAGTTCTTC.

This clonotype was picked up many times. This may stem from a read error, because a much larger clone lies one nucleotide away. Because it lacks the conserved phenylalanine or tryptophan at the end, this CDR3 is likely a read error. J is TRBJ2-7 and V is TRBV9, with D tentatively TRBD2 (6 bases). Germline V CDR1 and CDR2: SGDLS, YYNGEE. The CDR3 has 15 residues. Trimming shortened V by 1 base and J by 0 bases, and 11 bases separated the two germline ends. This CDR3 is CASSVQEGSSYEQYS. As DNA, the CDR3 is TGTGCCAGCAGCGTACAGGAGGGTAGCTCCTACGAGCAGTACTCC.

This chain links TRBV28 with TRBJ1-6; 9 positions match TRBD1. Trimming at V came to 6 bases and at J to 8 bases, leaving 5 bases not matched to a gene. CDR3 size: 14 residues. Germline CDR1 is MDHEN and CDR2 is SYDVKM. The CDR3 sequence: CASREGQGYSPLHF. The CDR3 nucleotides are TGTGCCAGCAGGGAGGGACAGGGATATTCACCCCTCCACTTT.

This clonotype is deemed medium-sized. The genes are TRBV7-6 and TRBJ2-7; D ambiguous. The CDR3 sequence is 13 residues long. The V gene lost 0 bases and the J gene lost 6 bases, with 9 bases spanning the gap. Germline-derived CDR1 and CDR2 are SGHVS and FNYEAQ. CDR3 sequence reads: CASSLAHGIEQYF. The CDR3 DNA is TGTGCCAGCAGCTTAGCGCATGGTATCGAGCAGTACTTC.

This clonotype occurred many times. This rearrangement joins TRBV5-1 to TRBJ2-5; weak D call: TRBD1 (6 bases). From germline, CDR1 is SGHRS and CDR2 YFSETQ. This CDR3 is 13 amino acids long. V gave up 4 bases and J gave up 5 bases, with 12 bases separating them. The CDR3, as DNA: TGCGCCAGCAGCCCAGGGGTAGGGGAGACCCAGTACTTC. It translates to CASSPGVGETQYF.

This clonotype is termed medium-sized (0.01 to 0.1%). The chain couples TRBV7-2 to TRBJ2-7, with 10 bases aligning to TRBD2. The CDR3 length is 19 residues. The V and J ends lost 5 bases and 1 base, in that order; junction bases with no gene match: 17. The germline CDR1 and CDR2 sequences are SGHTA and FQGNSA. CDR3 coding DNA: TGTGCCAGCAGCGCGGCCCCATATAGCGGGAGGAGACGGTCCTACGAGCAGTACTTC. This codes for CASSAAPYSGRRRSYEQYF.

This clonotype was counted between two and nine times. A read error may be the cause here, since a much bigger clone is one base away. J is TRBJ1-1 and V is TRBV10-1, with D maybe TRBD1 (6 bases). Looked up from germline, CDR1 is WNHNN and CDR2 is SYGVQD (reference sequence). The CDR3 totals 12 residues. CDR3 protein: CAGRGQAAEAFF. In DNA, the CDR3 is TGCGCCGGCAGGGGCCAGGCCGCTGAAGCTTTCTTT.

This clonotype was counted many times. V and J are TRBV28 and TRBJ2-7, with TRBD1 matching over 7 bases. This CDR3 comprises 15 residues. Germline CDR1 is MDHEN and CDR2 is SYDVKM. V shed 4 bases, J shed 3 bases, and the junction held 9 bases outside the gene matches. The CDR3 loop reads CASSSPTGTSYEQYF. The CDR3 DNA is TGTGCCAGCAGTTCCCCGACAGGGACCAGCTACGAGCAGTACTTC.

V is TRBV6-6 and J is TRBJ1-4, with D possibly being TRBD1 (5 bases). This CDR3 contains 15 residues. The V and J ends lost 6 bases and 0 bases respectively, with 11 bases between them. From germline, CDR1 is MNHNY and CDR2 SVGAGI (reference sequence). The CDR3 protein is CASSHDSSTNEKLFF. The CDR3 bases are TGTGCCAGCAGCCACGACAGCTCAACTAATGAAAAACTGTTTTTT.

This clonotype was detected only a few times. A much larger clone differs from this one at a single base, so this may be a read error. This chain connects TRBV14 to TRBJ2-5, with D possibly called TRBD1 or TRBD2 (5 bases each). Germline V CDR1 and CDR2: SGHDN, FVKESK. Trimming shortened V by 4 bases and J by 1 base, and 10 bases separated the two germline ends. This CDR3 contains 14 residues. This CDR3 is CASSRGPLQETQYF. The CDR3 DNA reads TGTGCCAGCAGCCGGGGACCGCTCCAAGAGACCCAGTACTTC.

The table lists this clonotype with many counts. The rearrangement uses TRBV9 and TRBJ2-3; D remains unclear. The V gene lost 0 bases and the J gene lost 5 bases, with 4 bases spanning the gap. The CDR3 loop spans 12 amino acids. Germline lookup yields CDR1 SGDLS and CDR2 YYNGEE. The CDR3 nucleotides are TGTGCCAGCAGCGTAGCCGAAGATACGCAGTATTTT. Translated: CASSVAEDTQYF.

This clonotype was detected many times. J is TRBJ1-6 and V is TRBV7-6, with D hard to call. Germline V gene data show CDR1 as SGHVS and CDR2 as FNYEAQ. V lost 1 base, J lost 10 bases, and 8 bases lay in between. CDR3 size: 13 residues. In nucleotides, the CDR3 is TGTGCCAGCAGCTTAGATCGGGGATCACCCCTCCACTTT. Its protein is CASSLDRGSPLHF.

The chain recombines TRBV6-5 with TRBJ2-1; 9 bases are a match to TRBD2. Germline V gene data show CDR1 as MNHEY and CDR2 as SVGAGI. This CDR3 is built from 18 residues. V lost 0 bases to trimming and J lost 1 base; unmatched junction nucleotides: 7. The chain's CDR3 is CASSYSKSSGTSYNEQFF. The DNA of the CDR3 is TGTGCCAGCAGTTACTCGAAGTCTAGCGGGACTTCCTACAATGAGCAGTTCTTC.

As for this clonotype: A much larger clone lies one base from this, so it may be a read error. The rearrangement uses TRBV18 and TRBJ1-2; D perhaps matches TRBD1 (5 bases). Trimming shortened V by 3 bases and J by 8 bases, and 13 bases separated the two germline ends. The CDR3 consists of 13 residues. Germline CDR1 and CDR2: KGHSH and LQKENI. For the CDR3, the DNA is TGTGCCAGCTCACCTCTGGGCAGGGAGGGCTACACCTTC. Translating gives CASSPLGREGYTF.

By share, this clonotype counts as medium-sized (0.01 to 0.1%). The J gene is TRBJ2-5, the V gene TRBV12-3 or TRBV12-4; D is undetermined. The CDR3 consists of 11 residues. The V gene lost 3 bases and the J gene lost 5 bases, with 4 bases spanning the gap. The CDR3 sequence: CASSFKETQYF. The CDR3 DNA follows: TGTGCCAGCAGTTTCAAGGAGACCCAGTACTTC.

This clonotype has just a few counts. The chain recombines TRBV20-1 with TRBJ2-3; 9 bases match TRBD1. Germline V CDR1 and CDR2: DFQATT, SNEGSKA (reference sequence). The CDR3 sequence is 14 residues long. The V and J ends lost 6 bases and 1 base, in that order; junction bases with no gene match: 5. CDR3 nucleotides: TGCAGTGCCCCGGGACAGGGCGGCACAGATACGCAGTATTTT. Protein sequence: CSAPGQGGTDTQYF.

Sample share makes this clonotype medium-sized. The DNA for the CDR3 is TGTGCCAGTACCTTACCGGGACAGAGGAACACTGAAGCTTTCTTT. Translated: CASTLPGQRNTEAFF. J is TRBJ1-1 and V is TRBV19, with 7 positions matching TRBD1. V was pared by 7 bases and J by 1 base, with 9 bases of the junction left unmatched. The CDR3 is made up of 15 amino acids. Per germline, CDR1 LNHDA and CDR2 SQIVND (reference sequence).

The chain joins TRBV4-1 to TRBJ2-3, with 7 bases matching TRBD1. The CDR3 has 12 residues. Trimming at V came to 1 base and at J to 10 bases, leaving 2 bases not matched to a gene. CDR1 and CDR2 (germline): MGHRA, YSYEKL. As DNA, the CDR3 is TGCGCCAGCAGCCAAGTTCAGGGGGCGCAGTATTTT. Translation: CASSQVQGAQYF.

This rearrangement joins TRBV20-1 to TRBJ2-7; 8 bases are shared with TRBD2. This CDR3 comprises 13 residues. J was trimmed by 7 bases and V by 0 bases; bases with no gene match: 5. Germline values: CDR1 DFQATT, CDR2 SNEGSKA (reference sequence). The CDR3 spells CSARDGRAEEQYF. CDR3 coding DNA: TGCAGTGCTAGAGACGGGAGGGCCGAAGAGCAGTACTTC.

The chain links TRBV4-1 to TRBJ1-2; TRBD1 might be the D (6 bases). The length of the CDR3 is 16 residues. The germline V gene encodes CDR1 MGHRA and CDR2 YSYEKL. The V and J ends lost 4 bases and 6 bases respectively, with 21 bases between them. CDR3 sequence: CASSPPWGGAWNGYTF. The CDR3 nucleotides are TGCGCCAGCAGCCCGCCATGGGGGGGGGCATGGAATGGCTACACCTTC.